The clone carrying this T cell receptor beta chain was observed many times. The antigen is not known. The CDR3 has 14 residues. Germline V lookup: CDR1 SGDLS, CDR2 YYNGEE. The ends lost 4 bases at V and 3 bases at J; junction bases unmatched: 6. A single record per CDR3 protein comes from TCRdb applying MiXCR to the reads. The sample consists of about 900,000 distinct CDR3 sequences, around a third of them appearing once. The sample is drawn from a study of T cell repertoires in cytomegalovirus infection. Study at large: The public TCR beta signatures pointed to both CMV infection and matching HLA type. Findings of the study overall: The study identified carriers of CMV plus the relevant HLA from cumulative public TCR beta family frequency. What dominated the ex vivo response were HLA-C-restricted CMV-specific TCR beta clonotypes.

The TCR was taken from a human donor in good health (CMV status not recorded). Some clones in this sample may be carry-over from other donors' samples. The sequenced sample was cultured CD8+ T cells from PBMCs, obtained from culture after CMV antigen stimulation. The chain joins TRBV9 to TRBJ1-1; the match to TRBD1 covers 7 bases. CDR3 sequence reads: CASSRDSSDTEAFF. The CDR3 DNA reads TGTGCCAGCAGCAGGGACAGTTCCGACACTGAAGCTTTCTTT.